The clone carrying this TCR beta chain was detected ten times or more. Antigen specificity is unknown. All donors were healthy, and all were Caucasian. Germline V gene lookup returns CDR1 SEHNR and CDR2 FQNEAQ (reference sequence). The CDR3 length is 11 residues. Trimming took 5 bases from V and 11 from J, leaving 10 bases between them. Each CDR3 protein is one row after TCRdb ran MiXCR on the 5' RACE reads. The sample carries 100,000 to 110,000 distinct CDR3 sequences, about 6% recorded once. The sample belongs to a study of identical twins. Points from the study as a whole: It was cross-sectional statistical analysis, not following the same donors, that the conclusions relied on.

Sequencing was done on a sample of memory T cells sorted from blood. This chain uses TRBV7-9 with TRBJ2-4; D unresolved. This clonotype was sampled from a woman aged 45-65 years in good health. The CDR3 spells CASSPAVVQYF. The CDR3 DNA is TGTGCCAGCAGCCCGGCGGTGGTTCAGTACTTC.